These 20 T cell receptor beta chains were all obtained from the same sample, sequenced in a study of technical replicates of blood from a handful of donors. TCRdb's copy holds only in-frame clones and misses some; the assay was immunoSEQ multiplex PCR. The sample includes about 98,000 clones, nearly 97% of them seen just once. The specimen was T cells isolated from PBMCs. The source of these receptors is a human donor in good health.

This clone was seen a single time. The CDR3 sequence is CASSPSGQHGNIQYF. The CDR3 region has the DNA TGTGCCAGCAGCCCTTCGGGACAGCACGGGAACATTCAGTACTTC. The chain recombines TRBV11-3 with TRBJ2-4, with 7 bases that match TRBD1. The CDR3 runs 15 residues. From germline, CDR1 is SGHNT and CDR2 YENEEA. V shed 5 bases and J 7 bases; nucleotides not matched to a gene: 11.

This CDR3 is CASSEQYRLNTEAFF. The DNA of the CDR3 is TGTGCCAGCAGCGAACAATACAGGCTGAACACTGAAGCTTTCTTT. This chain connects TRBV7-2 to TRBJ1-1; D is perhaps TRBD1 (5 bases). The CDR3 is 15 residues long. CDR1 is SGHTA and CDR2 is FQGNSA in the germline V gene. Deletions cut 5 bases from V and 0 bases from J, with 13 bases between.

This clone appeared a few times. The chain links TRBV19 to TRBJ1-1; D is uncertain. Trimming took off 6 bases at V and 11 bases at J, with 19 bases between the two ends. The CDR3 totals 13 residues. In germline, CDR1 is LNHDA, CDR2 SQIVND (reference sequence). CDR3 in DNA: TGTGCCAGTAGCATCACTGTCGGTTTTACTGCTTTCTTT. Translated: CASSITVGFTAFF.

The rearrangement joins TRBV5-1 to TRBJ2-1, with D tentatively TRBD2 (7 bases). Germline V gene sequence: CDR1 SGHRS, CDR2 YFSETQ. Between the trimmed V and J ends, which lost 0 bases and 7 bases, there was a span of 14 bases. The CDR3 has 15 amino acids. CDR3 nucleotide sequence: TGCGCCAGCAGCTTGGATGGCAGGGGAGGGAATGAGCAGTTCTTC. It encodes CASSLDGRGGNEQFF. The whole variable domain, remainder taken from reference TRBV5-1 and TRBJ2-1, is KAGVTQTPRYLIKTRGQQVTLSCSPISGHRSVSWYQQTPGQGLQFLFEYFSETQRNKGNFPGRFSGRQFSNSRSEMNVSTLELGDSALYLCASSLDGRGGNEQFFGPGTRLTVL.

The chain has TRBV2 and TRBJ2-7; 11 nucleotides match TRBD2. Trimming took 5 bases from V and 3 from J; bases not matched to a gene: 9. Germline V CDR1 and CDR2: SNHLY, FYNNEI. CDR3 length: 16 residues. The CDR3 loop reads CASSRKLAGVNYEQYF. The CDR3 DNA sequence: TGTGCCAGCAGTCGAAAACTAGCGGGGGTTAACTACGAGCAGTACTTC.

The count of this clone is one. This rearrangement joins TRBV4-1 to TRBJ2-7, with 7 nucleotides matching TRBD2. The ends lost 2 bases at V and 3 bases at J; junction bases unmatched: 10. CDR1 and CDR2 from the germline V gene are MGHRA and YSYEKL. The CDR3 runs 16 residues. In DNA, the CDR3 is TGCGCCAGCAGCCAAACCTTCGAGCGGGGTGGCTACGAGCAGTACTTC. Amino acids: CASSQTFERGGYEQYF.

This clone was recorded a few times. The CDR3 reads CASSLGQENTEAFF. In nucleotides, the CDR3 is TGTGCCAGTAGTCTAGGACAAGAGAACACTGAAGCTTTCTTT. The J gene is TRBJ1-1, the V gene TRBV19; possible D gene TRBD1, 5 bases. Germline V gene sequence: CDR1 LNHDA, CDR2 SQIVND (reference sequence). CDR3 length equals 14 residues. Trimming took 5 bases from V and 1 from J, leaving 11 bases between them.

This rearrangement joins TRBV5-6 to TRBJ1-2; tentatively, D is TRBD1 (5 bases). Between the trimmed V and J ends, which lost 4 bases and 5 bases, there was a span of 24 bases. Germline CDR1 is SGHDT and CDR2 is YYEEEE. CDR3 size: 17 residues. CDR3 in DNA: TGTGCCAGCAGCCGTATGGGGGGGATTGAACTGGGATATGGCTACACCTTC. It yields the protein CASSRMGGIELGYGYTF.

This chain links TRBV18 with TRBJ2-1, with TRBD2 matching over 7 bases. Per the germline V gene, CDR1 is KGHSH and CDR2 is LQKENI. This CDR3 contains 13 residues. V gave up 3 bases and J gave up 6 bases; unmatched junction bases: 2. The CDR3 DNA sequence: TGTGCCAGCTCACCCGGGACTACCAATGAGCAGTTCTTC. This sequence encodes CASSPGTTNEQFF.

This sequence joins TRBV10-3 and TRBJ2-1; D uncertain. Per germline, CDR1 ENHRY and CDR2 SYGVKD. V lost 4 bases and J lost 8, with 6 bases in between. CDR3 length equals 11 residues. The CDR3 spells CAISGDDEQFF. In nucleotides, the CDR3 is TGTGCCATCAGTGGCGATGATGAGCAGTTCTTC.

This rearrangement joins TRBV9 to TRBJ2-7; D not resolved. Germline V gene data show CDR1 as SGDLS and CDR2 as YYNGEE. The CDR3 sequence is 14 residues long. V was pared by 0 bases and J by 2 bases, with 9 bases between. CDR3 sequence reads: CASSVDYEPYEQYF. CDR3 nucleotides: TGTGCCAGCAGCGTAGATTACGAGCCCTACGAGCAGTACTTC.

The CDR3 DNA reads as TGCGCCAGCAGCCAAGCGACAGACAGGGGCTACGAGCAGTACTTC. This gives the protein CASSQATDRGYEQYF. The rearrangement uses TRBV4-1 and TRBJ2-7, with 8 bases fitting TRBD1. This CDR3 region has 15 residues. Germline trimming cut 1 base from V and 3 bases from J; bases unmatched to any gene: 5. Looked up from germline, CDR1 is MGHRA and CDR2 is YSYEKL.

The chain combines TRBV6-1 with TRBJ2-6; D is perhaps TRBD1 (6 bases). Germline V gene data show CDR1 as MNHNS and CDR2 as SASEGT. There are 15 residues in the CDR3. V was trimmed by 7 bases and J by 0 bases, leaving 10 bases between them. This CDR3 reads CASTTGSSGANVLTF. Written as DNA, the CDR3 is TGTGCCAGCACCACAGGGAGCTCTGGGGCCAACGTCCTGACTTTC.

The V and J genes are TRBV7-4 and TRBJ2-5, with D perhaps matching TRBD1 (6 bases). The V and J ends lost 9 bases and 0 bases respectively, with 11 bases between them. The CDR3 consists of 13 residues. CDR1 and CDR2 (germline): SGHVT, SQSDAQ. This CDR3 is CASKDSHQETQYF. The CDR3 DNA reads TGTGCCAGTAAGGACAGCCACCAAGAGACCCAGTACTTC.

The chain couples TRBV30 to TRBJ2-5; possibly TRBD1 for D (6 bases). CDR3 size: 19 residues. Per germline, CDR1 GTSNPN and CDR2 SVGIG (reference sequence). Trimming cost V 6 bases and J 1 base, with 30 bases left between them. The chain's CDR3 is CACLCSNLVESTGQETQYF. The CDR3 nucleotides are TGTGCCTGTCTCTGTAGTAACCTCGTCGAGTCGACAGGCCAAGAGACCCAGTACTTC.

This rearrangement joins TRBV5-6 to TRBJ1-5; D unclear. V shed 4 bases and J shed 6 bases, with 14 bases lying between them. The CDR3 totals 14 residues. Germline V gene lookup returns CDR1 SGHDT and CDR2 YYEEEE. CDR3 protein: CASSSERGTQPQHF. The CDR3 DNA reads TGTGCCAGCAGCAGTGAGCGGGGAACTCAGCCCCAGCATTTT.

The rearrangement joins TRBV7-2 to TRBJ2-7; maybe TRBD1 (5 bases). CDR3 length: 14 residues. Trimming pared 5 bases from V and 0 bases from J, leaving 11 bases between. Germline CDR1 is SGHTA and CDR2 is FQGNSA. The CDR3 is CASSVRQGSYEQYF. DNA of the CDR3: TGTGCCAGCAGCGTTCGGCAGGGCTCCTACGAGCAGTACTTC.

V gene TRBV6-5 combines with J gene TRBJ2-7; D is uncertain. Trimming pared 5 bases from V and 9 bases from J, leaving 14 bases between. This CDR3 has 12 residues. CDR1 MNHEY and CDR2 SVGAGI come from the germline V gene. The CDR3 is CASSAYEEWQYF. CDR3 sequence (DNA): TGTGCCAGCAGTGCCTACGAAGAATGGCAGTACTTC.

This chain links TRBV6-6 with TRBJ2-1; TRBD2 matches at 7 bases. Trimming cost V 8 bases and J 4 bases; bases outside gene matches: 11. The germline V gene has CDR1 MNHNY and CDR2 SVGAGI (reference sequence). The CDR3 is made up of 15 amino acids. The CDR3: CASRFQGLPYNEQFF. Here the CDR3 DNA reads TGTGCCAGCCGATTCCAGGGACTACCTTACAATGAGCAGTTCTTC.

The chain employs TRBV10-1 and TRBJ2-2; no clear D. This CDR3 is 14 amino acids long. Germline lookup yields CDR1 WNHNN and CDR2 SYGVQD (reference sequence). V shed 3 bases and J shed 0 bases, with 5 bases lying between them. The CDR3 DNA reads TGCGCCAGCAGTGACTGGCCGAACACCGGGGAGCTGTTTTTT. This gives the protein CASSDWPNTGELFF.